This T cell receptor beta chain was observed in a study of cytomegalovirus exposure and HLA in healthy donors. General study results and limits: Cytomegalovirus-associated TCR beta chains were listed, numbering 150 to 200. A later analysis reported that several of the most significant clusters appeared to be linked to common viral pathogens, among them Epstein-Barr virus.

For this clone: Antigen specificity is unknown.

Trimming stripped 2 bases from V and 1 base from J, with 5 bases between. CDR1 and CDR2 from the germline V gene are MNHNS and SASEGT. This CDR3 spans 13 amino acids. Use of 60 Vbeta and 13 Jbeta primers characterized the PCR. Assay used: immunoSEQ multiplex PCR; TCRdb lists only in-frame clones, some missing. The table records around 130,000 clones, 65% to 80% of them present only once. Sequencing was carried out using PBMCs. The sequence derives from a man between 18 and 29 years old in good health and CMV-seropositive. The chain carries TRBV6-1 and TRBJ1-1; D perhaps matches TRBD1 (5 bases). The CDR3 DNA sequence: TGTGCCAGCAGTGAACAGGGGAACACTGAAGCTTTCTTT. Amino acids: CASSEQGNTEAFF.